The TCR beta chain described here comes from a study of cytomegalovirus exposure and HLA in healthy donors. About the study: Earlier, approximately 110 million unique TCR beta sequences were recovered from some 200 million T cells by an analysis. Overall study results and limits: Later analysis identified 15,000 to 20,000 TCR beta sequences associated with HLA alleles, using a false discovery rate threshold of 0.05. A later examination showed that TCR association rates differed by HLA locus, with DRB1 most and HLA-C fewest.

In its sample, this clone was seen a few times. The antigen is undetermined. Germline V gives CDR1 SGHRS, CDR2 YFSETQ. The CDR3 spans 15 residues. The V end was cut by 0 bases, the J end by 6 bases, with 10 bases between. Researchers ran the PCR with 60 Vbeta and 13 Jbeta primers. Produced via immunoSEQ multiplex PCR; TCRdb's table is partial and in-frame only. The sample consists of roughly 130,000 clones, about 79% of them appearing once. The receptor was derived from a man aged 45-65 years in good health and CMV-seronegative. This chain connects TRBV5-1 to TRBJ1-6; D call uncertain. The sequenced sample was PBMCs. The CDR3 DNA reads as TGCGCCAGCAGCTTGGTTGAGGGCGGTAATTCACCCCTCCACTTT. It codes for CASSLVEGGNSPLHF. The variable domain in full, completed from reference TRBV5-1 and TRBJ1-6, reads KAGVTQTPRYLIKTRGQQVTLSCSPISGHRSVSWYQQTPGQGLQFLFEYFSETQRNKGNFPGRFSGRQFSNSRSEMNVSTLELGDSALYLCASSLVEGGNSPLHFGNGTRLTVT.